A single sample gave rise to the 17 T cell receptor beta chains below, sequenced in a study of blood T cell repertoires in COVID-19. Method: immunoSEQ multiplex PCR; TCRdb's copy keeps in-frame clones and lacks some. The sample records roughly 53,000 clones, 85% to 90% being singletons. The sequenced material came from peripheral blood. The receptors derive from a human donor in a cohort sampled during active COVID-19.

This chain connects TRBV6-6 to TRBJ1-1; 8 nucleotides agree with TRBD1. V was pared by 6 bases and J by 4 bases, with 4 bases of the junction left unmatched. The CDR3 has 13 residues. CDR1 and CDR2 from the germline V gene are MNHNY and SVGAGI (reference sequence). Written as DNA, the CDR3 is TGTGCCAGCAGCTTGGGACAGGCCACTGAAGCTTTCTTT. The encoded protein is CASSLGQATEAFF.

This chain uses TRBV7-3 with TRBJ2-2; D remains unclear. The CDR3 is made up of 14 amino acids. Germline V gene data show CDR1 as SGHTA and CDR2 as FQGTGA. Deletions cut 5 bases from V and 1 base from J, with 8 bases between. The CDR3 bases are TGTGCCAGCAGCAAAGCAGGGAACACCGGGGAGCTGTTTTTT. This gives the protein CASSKAGNTGELFF.

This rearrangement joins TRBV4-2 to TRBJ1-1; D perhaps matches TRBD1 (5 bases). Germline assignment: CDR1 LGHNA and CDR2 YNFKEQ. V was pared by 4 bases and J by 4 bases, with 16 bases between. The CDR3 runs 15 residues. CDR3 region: CASSLRKGLSTEAFF. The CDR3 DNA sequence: TGTGCCAGCAGCCTAAGGAAGGGGTTAAGCACTGAAGCTTTCTTT.

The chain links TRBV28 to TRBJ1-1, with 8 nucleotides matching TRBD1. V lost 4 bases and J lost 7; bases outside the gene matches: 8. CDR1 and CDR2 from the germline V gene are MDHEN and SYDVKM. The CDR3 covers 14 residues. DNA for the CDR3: TGTGCCAGCAGTTCCGTGGACAGGGTTGGTGAAGCTTTCTTT. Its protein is CASSSVDRVGEAFF.

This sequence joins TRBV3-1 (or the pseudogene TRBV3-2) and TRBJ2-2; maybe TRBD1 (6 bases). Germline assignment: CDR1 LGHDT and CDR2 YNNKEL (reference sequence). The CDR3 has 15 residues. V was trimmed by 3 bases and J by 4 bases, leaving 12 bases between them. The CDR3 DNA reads TGTGCCAGCAGCCAGTTGGGACAAGCCACCGGGGAGCTGTTTTTT. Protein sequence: CASSQLGQATGELFF.

The CDR3 region has the DNA TGCGCCAGCAGCTTCGAAGGAGGTTCTGGAAACACCATATATTTT. Amino acids: CASSFEGGSGNTIYF. The chain has TRBV5-1 and TRBJ1-3; D is unclear. The V gene's germline CDR1 is SGHRS and CDR2 YFSETQ. The CDR3 loop spans 15 amino acids. The V gene lost 2 bases and the J gene lost 1 base, with 10 bases spanning the gap.

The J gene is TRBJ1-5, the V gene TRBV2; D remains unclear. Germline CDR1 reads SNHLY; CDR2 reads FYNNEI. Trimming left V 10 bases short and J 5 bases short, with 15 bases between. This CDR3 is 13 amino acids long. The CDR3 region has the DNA TGTGCCACCAAAACCGCAGGCCATCAGCCCCAGCATTTT. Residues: CATKTAGHQPQHF.

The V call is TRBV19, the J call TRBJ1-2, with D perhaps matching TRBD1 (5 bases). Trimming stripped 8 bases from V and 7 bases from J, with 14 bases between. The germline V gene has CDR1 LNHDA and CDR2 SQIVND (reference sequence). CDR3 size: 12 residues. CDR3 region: CASSLGGTGYTF. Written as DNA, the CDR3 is TGTGCCAGTTCCCTCGGGGGGACTGGCTACACCTTC.

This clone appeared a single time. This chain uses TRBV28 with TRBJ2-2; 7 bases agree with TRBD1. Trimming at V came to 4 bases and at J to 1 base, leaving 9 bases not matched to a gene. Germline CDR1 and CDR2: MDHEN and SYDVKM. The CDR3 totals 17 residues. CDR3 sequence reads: CASSSVRGGRNTGELFF. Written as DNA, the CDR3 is TGTGCCAGCAGTTCTGTTAGAGGGGGCAGGAACACCGGGGAGCTGTTTTTT.

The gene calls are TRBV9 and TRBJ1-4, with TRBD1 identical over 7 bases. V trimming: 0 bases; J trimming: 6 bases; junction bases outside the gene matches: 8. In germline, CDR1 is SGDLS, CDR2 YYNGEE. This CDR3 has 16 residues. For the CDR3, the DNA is TGTGCCAGCAGCGTAGCTATAGACAGGGACGATGAAAAACTGTTTTTT. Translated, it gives CASSVAIDRDDEKLFF.

The CDR3 loop reads CASSSGQGIYEQYF. The CDR3, as DNA: TGTGCCAGCAGCTCGGGACAGGGGATCTACGAGCAGTACTTC. V gene TRBV7-3 combines with J gene TRBJ2-7; 10 bases line up with TRBD1. This CDR3 has 14 amino acids. V shed 4 bases, J shed 3 bases, and the junction held 3 bases outside the gene matches. Germline CDR1 reads SGHTA; CDR2 reads FQGTGA.

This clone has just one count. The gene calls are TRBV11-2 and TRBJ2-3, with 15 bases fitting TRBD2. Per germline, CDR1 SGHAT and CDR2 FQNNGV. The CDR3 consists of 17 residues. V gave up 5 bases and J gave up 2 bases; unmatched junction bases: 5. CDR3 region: CASSTRTSGRVTDTQYF. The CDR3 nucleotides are TGTGCCAGCAGCACCCGGACTAGCGGGAGGGTCACAGATACGCAGTATTTT.

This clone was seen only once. CDR3 sequence: CASSQDRFYEQYF. The CDR3 bases are TGCGCCAGCAGCCAAGACAGATTCTACGAGCAGTACTTC. This chain joins TRBV4-1 and TRBJ2-7; no reliable D call. Germline CDR1 reads MGHRA; CDR2 reads YSYEKL. The CDR3 contains 13 residues. V lost 0 bases and J lost 3, with 6 bases in between.

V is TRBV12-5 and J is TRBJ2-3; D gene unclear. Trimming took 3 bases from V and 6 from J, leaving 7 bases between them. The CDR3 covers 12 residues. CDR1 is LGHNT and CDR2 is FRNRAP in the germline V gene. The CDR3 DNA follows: TGTGCTAGTGGTTTCCTGGGCGATACGCAGTATTTT. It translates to CASGFLGDTQYF.

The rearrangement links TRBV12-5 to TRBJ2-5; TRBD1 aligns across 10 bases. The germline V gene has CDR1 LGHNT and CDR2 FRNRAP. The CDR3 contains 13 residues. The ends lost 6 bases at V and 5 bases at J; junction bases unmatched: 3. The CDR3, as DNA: TGTGCTAGTGGCCGGGACAGGGGTGAGACCCAGTACTTC. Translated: CASGRDRGETQYF.

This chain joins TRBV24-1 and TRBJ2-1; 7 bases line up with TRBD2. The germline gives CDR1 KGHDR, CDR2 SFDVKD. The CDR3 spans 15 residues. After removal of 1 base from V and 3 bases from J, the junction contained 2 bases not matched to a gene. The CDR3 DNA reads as TGTGCCACCAGTGATTTCGGGACTAACTACAATGAGCAGTTCTTC. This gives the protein CATSDFGTNYNEQFF.

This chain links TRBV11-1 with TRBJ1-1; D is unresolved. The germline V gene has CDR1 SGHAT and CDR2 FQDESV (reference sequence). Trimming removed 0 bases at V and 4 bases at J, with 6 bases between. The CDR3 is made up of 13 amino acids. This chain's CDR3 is CASSLAEGTEAFF. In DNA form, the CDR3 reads TGTGCCAGCAGCTTAGCAGAGGGCACTGAAGCTTTCTTT.